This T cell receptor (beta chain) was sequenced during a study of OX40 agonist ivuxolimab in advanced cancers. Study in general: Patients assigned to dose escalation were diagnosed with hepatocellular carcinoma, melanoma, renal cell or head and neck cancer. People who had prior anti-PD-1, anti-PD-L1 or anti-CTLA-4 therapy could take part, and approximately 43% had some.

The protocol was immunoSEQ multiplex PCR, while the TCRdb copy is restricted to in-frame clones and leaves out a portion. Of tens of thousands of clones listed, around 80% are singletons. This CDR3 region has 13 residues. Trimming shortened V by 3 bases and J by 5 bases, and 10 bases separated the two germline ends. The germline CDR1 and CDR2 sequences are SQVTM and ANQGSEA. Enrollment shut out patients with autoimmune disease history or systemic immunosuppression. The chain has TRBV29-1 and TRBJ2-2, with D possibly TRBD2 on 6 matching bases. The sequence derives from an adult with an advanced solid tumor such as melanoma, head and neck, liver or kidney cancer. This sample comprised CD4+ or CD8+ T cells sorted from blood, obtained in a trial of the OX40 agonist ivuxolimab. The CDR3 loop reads CSVDYGRTGELFF. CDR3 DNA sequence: TGCAGCGTTGACTACGGGAGAACCGGGGAGCTGTTTTTT.